These T cell receptor beta chains were read from a single sample in a study of T cell repertoires in cytomegalovirus infection. Each CDR3 protein gets one entry after TCRdb re-called the reads with MiXCR. The sample consists of some 440,000 distinct CDR3 sequences, approximately 32% of them appearing once. The sequencing sample was made of PBMCs. The source of these receptors is a human donor in good health (CMV status not recorded). Some clones in this sample may be carry-over from other donors' samples. Both conserved end residues are part of each CDR3. A D gene is named only where the DNA matches it firmly. Size is omitted from some rows. Given values are once, few, many or a class for expanded clones.

TRBV6-5	14	-	few	TRBJ2-3	CASRRDFASDTQYF	TGTGCCAGCAGAAGGGACTTCGCGTCAGATACGCAGTATTTT
TRBV2	13	-	few	TRBJ1-3	CASSDTVGNTIYF	TGTGCCAGCAGTGACACAGTGGGAAACACCATATATTTT
TRBV4-1	17	TRBD2	-	TRBJ2-7	CASSQKLLAGGSYEQYF	TGCGCCAGCAGCCAGAAACTACTAGCGGGGGGCTCCTACGAGCAGTACTTC
TRBV6-6	18	TRBD2	-	TRBJ2-5	CASSTRLAGGLGQETQYF	TGTGCCAGCAGTACGAGACTAGCGGGGGGATTGGGACAAGAGACCCAGTACTTC
TRBV3-1	16	-	few	TRBJ2-3	CASSQEGLIVPDTQYF	TGTGCCAGCAGCCAAGAGGGTCTGATAGTCCCAGATACGCAGTATTTT
TRBV2	12	-	-	TRBJ1-5	CASSDYSRAQHF	TGTGCCAGCAGTGATTATTCCCGGGCCCAGCATTTT
TRBV6-5	16	-	few	TRBJ2-1	CASSYISPRAAGEQFF	TGTGCCAGCAGTTACATCTCACCGAGGGCCGCAGGTGAGCAGTTCTTC
TRBV7-2	14	TRBD1	-	TRBJ2-5	CASSQDRGVETQYF	TGTGCCAGCAGTCAGGACAGGGGTGTGGAGACCCAGTACTTC
TRBV20-1	16	TRBD2	few	TRBJ2-1	CSARGERGSSYNEQFF	TGCAGTGCTAGAGGGGAGCGGGGGAGCTCCTACAATGAGCAGTTCTTC
TRBV15	13	-	-	TRBJ1-2	CATSEDRSYGYTF	TGTGCCACCAGCGAAGACAGGTCCTATGGCTACACCTTC
TRBV27	19	TRBD2	-	TRBJ2-1	CASSPRPVGLAGNEVEQFF	TGTGCCAGCAGTCCCAGGCCCGTGGGACTAGCGGGTAACGAGGTTGAGCAGTTCTTC
TRBV7-2	15	TRBD1	many	TRBJ1-2	CASSPGTGVKNGYTF	TGTGCCAGCAGCCCTGGGACAGGGGTTAAGAATGGCTACACCTTC
TRBV7-8	16	TRBD2	few	TRBJ2-3	CASSLRPGGSADTQYF	TGTGCCAGCAGCTTAAGACCGGGGGGGAGCGCAGATACGCAGTATTTT
TRBV29-1	13	-	once	TRBJ2-7	CSVETRYSYVQYF	TGCAGCGTTGAAACACGGTACTCCTACGTGCAGTACTTC
TRBV29-1	15	TRBD1	-	TRBJ1-2	CSVDRAGTGKDGYTF	TGCAGCGTTGACCGAGCAGGGACAGGGAAGGATGGCTACACCTTC
TRBV19	16	-	-	TRBJ1-4	CASSIQLGLLNEKLFF	TGTGCCAGTAGTATTCAGTTAGGGCTCCTAAATGAAAAACTGTTTTTT
TRBV27	18	-	-	TRBJ1-6	CASSLSRRGHMENSPLHF	TGTGCCAGCAGTTTATCGAGGCGTGGACACATGGAGAATTCACCCCTCCACTTT
TRBV7-8	13	-	many	TRBJ1-4	CASQTGINEKLFF	TGTGCCAGCCAGACAGGAATTAATGAAAAACTGTTTTTT
TRBV15	14	-	few	TRBJ2-7	CATSTPGTLHEQYF	TGTGCCACCAGCACACCCGGGACCCTACACGAGCAGTACTTC
TRBV4-1	15	TRBD2	few	TRBJ2-7	CASSQGRGGPYEQYF	TGCGCCAGCAGCCAGGGGCGGGGGGGCCCGTACGAGCAGTACTTC
TRBV7-9	16	-	-	TRBJ2-3	CASSLTTGHSTDTQYF	TGTGCCAGCAGCTTAACAACAGGACACAGCACAGATACGCAGTATTTT
TRBV9	15	TRBD1	few	TRBJ1-1	CASSVEVGQYTEAFF	TGTGCCAGCAGCGTAGAAGTGGGACAGTACACTGAAGCTTTCTTT
TRBV28	12	-	few	TRBJ1-1	CASSLQNTEAFF	TGTGCCAGCAGTTTACAGAACACTGAAGCTTTCTTT
TRBV6-1	14	-	few	TRBJ2-7	CASSEGPKIYEQYF	TGTGCCAGCAGTGAGGGACCGAAGATCTACGAGCAGTACTTC
TRBV7-8	16	TRBD1	many	TRBJ1-1	CASSLADRGIKNEAFF	TGTGCCAGCAGCCTAGCCGACAGGGGGATCAAGAATGAAGCTTTCTTT
TRBV25-1	14	TRBD2	-	TRBJ2-7	CASSEAGLAYEQYF	TGTGCCAGCAGTGAGGCGGGACTAGCTTACGAGCAGTACTTC
TRBV10-3	15	-	-	TRBJ2-1	CAIIPGGGSYNEQFF	TGTGCCATCATTCCCGGTGGGGGCTCCTACAATGAGCAGTTCTTC
TRBV20-1	15	TRBD1	-	TRBJ1-5	CSAKDRALVNQPQHF	TGCAGTGCTAAAGACAGGGCCCTGGTAAATCAGCCCCAGCATTTT
TRBV5-1	16	-	once	TRBJ2-3	CASSARTIGATDTQYF	TGCGCCAGCAGCGCCAGGACTATCGGGGCTACAGATACGCAGTATTTT
TRBV6-5	16	TRBD1	few	TRBJ1-2	CASSYSSGTDEYGYTF	TGTGCCAGCAGTTACAGTAGTGGGACAGACGAATATGGCTACACCTTC
TRBV7-2	14	-	many	TRBJ1-4	CASSLSGSQEKLFF	TGTGCCAGCAGTTTGTCCGGGAGCCAAGAAAAACTGTTTTTT
TRBV6-6	18	-	-	TRBJ2-7	CASSYSSTEWADSYEQYF	TGTGCCAGCAGTTACTCGAGTACGGAATGGGCCGACTCCTACGAGCAGTACTTC
TRBV7-2	13	-	many	TRBJ1-1	CASSLDLGAEAFF	TGTGCCAGCAGCTTAGATCTTGGGGCTGAAGCTTTCTTT
TRBV11-2	14	-	many	TRBJ1-1	CASSPGLGDTEAFF	TGTGCCAGCAGCCCCGGCCTGGGTGACACTGAAGCTTTCTTT
TRBV12-3/TRBV12-4	16	-	few	TRBJ1-5	CASSLIPGTAERPQHF	TGTGCCAGCAGTTTAATCCCCGGGACCGCCGAGAGGCCCCAGCATTTT
TRBV2	13	TRBD1	many	TRBJ1-2	CASLGQGAFGYTF	TGTGCCAGCTTGGGACAGGGCGCATTTGGCTACACCTTC
TRBV28	16	-	-	TRBJ1-1	CASSLQAPLLDTEAFF	TGTGCCAGCAGTTTACAAGCCCCGCTGCTAGACACTGAAGCTTTCTTT
TRBV6-1	14	-	-	TRBJ1-6	CASRLSTGSVSLHF	TGTGCCAGCAGATTGTCGACAGGATCGGTATCCCTCCACTTT
TRBV7-2	15	TRBD1	few	TRBJ1-6	CASSARGQGNSPLHF	TGTGCCAGCAGCGCAAGGGGACAGGGAAATTCACCCCTCCACTTT
TRBV12-3/TRBV12-4	13	-	many	TRBJ2-7	CASSLMGAGEQYF	TGTGCCAGCAGTTTGATGGGGGCGGGAGAGCAGTACTTC
TRBV24-1	13	-	once	TRBJ1-5	CATSSASNQPQHF	TGTGCCACCTCGAGCGCTAGCAATCAGCCCCAGCATTTT
TRBV4-1	15	-	-	TRBJ1-5	CASSQDSPGNQPQHF	TGCGCCAGCAGCCAAGATTCGCCAGGGAATCAGCCCCAGCATTTT
TRBV7-2	12	-	many	TRBJ1-1	CASSLVGFAAFF	TGTGCCAGCAGCTTAGTAGGGTTTGCCGCTTTCTTT
TRBV18	16	-	-	TRBJ1-4	CASSMLQGFSNEKLFF	TGTGCCAGCTCAATGCTCCAAGGGTTCTCTAATGAAAAACTGTTTTTT
TRBV6-5	16	-	few	TRBJ1-1	CASSYTRAVGDTEAFF	TGTGCCAGCAGTTACACCCGCGCGGTGGGGGACACTGAAGCTTTCTTT
TRBV4-1	18	TRBD2	many	TRBJ2-1	CASSQERGRGGGAHEQFF	TGCGCCAGCAGCCAAGAACGGGGCCGTGGCGGGGGGGCGCATGAGCAGTTCTTC
TRBV5-4	16	TRBD1	-	TRBJ2-5	CASSLPATGGKGTQYF	TGTGCCAGCAGCTTACCTGCGACAGGGGGCAAGGGGACCCAGTACTTC
TRBV12-3/TRBV12-4	13	TRBD1	few	TRBJ1-2	CASSSRGQDGYTF	TGTGCCAGCAGTTCCAGGGGGCAGGATGGCTACACCTTC
TRBV5-5	13	-	many	TRBJ2-7	CASSSTGSYEQYF	TGTGCCAGCAGCTCGACAGGCTCCTACGAGCAGTACTTC
TRBV7-6	15	-	many	TRBJ2-3	CASSPPPNGGDTQYF	TGTGCCAGCAGCCCTCCCCCGAACGGAGGAGATACGCAGTATTTT